The 11 T cell receptor beta chains reported below all come from one sample, sequenced in a study of blood T cell repertoires in COVID-19 (dated by TCRdb to about 2020). The library was made by the immunoSEQ multiplex PCR assay. The clones in this table, taken by TCRdb from immuneACCESS, are in-frame only. Not every clone is retained; where verified, under half of the shortfall comes from an unresolved V gene, and the cause of the rest is unknown. In this sample the table shows fewer than 250,000 clones, about 88% of which occur a single time. The ten top clones hold approximately 1% of the sample. Sample: peripheral blood. Source of these receptors: a man aged 25 to 40 with acute or convalescent COVID-19.

The sample holds one count of this clone. The chain recombines TRBV11-2 with TRBJ1-1; D is perhaps TRBD1 (5 bases). Germline V gives CDR1 SGHAT, CDR2 FQNNGV. V lost 5 bases, J lost 2 bases, and 18 bases lay in between. This CDR3 is built from 16 residues. The CDR3 protein is CASSTRAFTGNTEAFF. Here the CDR3 DNA reads TGTGCCAGCAGCACCAGGGCCTTCACGGGTAACACTGAAGCTTTCTTT. The variable domain in full, with the rest retrieved from reference TRBV11-2 and TRBJ1-1, is EAGVAQSPRYKIIEKRQSVAFWCNPISGHATLYWYQQILGQGPKLLIQFQNNGVVDDSQLPKDRFSAERLKGVDSTLKIQPAKLEDSAVYLCASSTRAFTGNTEAFFGQGTRLTVV.

The chain is built from TRBV7-6 and TRBJ2-5; 8 bases agree with TRBD2. This CDR3 has 16 amino acids. Trimming at V came to 5 bases and at J to 7 bases, leaving 15 bases not matched to a gene. Germline CDR1 reads SGHVS; CDR2 reads FNYEAQ. The CDR3 region is CASSPSGSLAGVTQYF. For the CDR3, the DNA is TGTGCCAGCAGCCCCAGCGGGAGTCTTGCGGGTGTGACCCAGTACTTC.

This chain connects TRBV3-1 (or the pseudogene TRBV3-2) to TRBJ2-2; TRBD2 matches at 9 bases. Per germline, CDR1 LGHDT and CDR2 YNNKEL (reference sequence). The CDR3 is 17 residues long. Trimming at V came to 4 bases and at J to 4 bases, leaving 10 bases not matched to a gene. The CDR3 nucleotides read TGTGCCAGCAGCCCCTGGGCTAGCGGGGAGCCCACCGGGGAGCTGTTTTTT. Amino acids: CASSPWASGEPTGELFF.

This clone was observed a single time. The chain combines TRBV19 with TRBJ1-1, with TRBD1 matching 9 bases. The germline V gene has CDR1 LNHDA and CDR2 SQIVND (reference sequence). J was trimmed by 1 base and V by 9 bases; bases with no gene match: 3. The CDR3 has 13 residues. The CDR3 sequence is CASWDRENTEAFF. The CDR3 nucleotides read TGTGCCAGCTGGGACAGGGAGAACACTGAAGCTTTCTTT.

J is TRBJ1-1 and V is TRBV28; TRBD1 agrees at 9 bases. J gave up 10 bases and V 5 bases, and 8 bases lay outside the gene matches. Germline V gene data show CDR1 as MDHEN and CDR2 as SYDVKM. CDR3 length equals 13 residues. Here the CDR3 reads CASSIRDRERAFF. DNA of the CDR3: TGTGCCAGCAGTATACGGGACAGGGAAAGAGCTTTCTTT.

V usage is TRBV18 and J usage is TRBJ2-5; unclear D gene. The CDR3 covers 13 residues. V gave up 6 bases and J gave up 1 base, with 9 bases separating them. Germline V gene data show CDR1 as KGHSH and CDR2 as LQKENI. The CDR3 DNA reads TGTGCCAGCTCCCCCTCTCCCCAAGAGACCCAGTACTTC. Protein sequence: CASSPSPQETQYF.

This rearrangement joins TRBV18 to TRBJ1-2; D is possibly TRBD1 (5 bases). Trimming took 2 bases from V and 4 from J, leaving 17 bases between them. There are 16 residues in the CDR3. The germline V gene encodes CDR1 KGHSH and CDR2 LQKENI. The CDR3 here is CASSPLSREVGYGYTF. In nucleotides, the CDR3 is TGTGCCAGCTCACCATTATCCAGGGAGGTTGGCTATGGCTACACCTTC. Combining the CDR3 with reference TRBV18 and TRBJ1-2 gives the whole variable domain NAGVMQNPRHLVRRRGQEARLRCSPMKGHSHVYWYRQLPEEGLKFMVYLQKENIIDESGMPKERFSAEFPKEGPSILRIQQVVRGDSAAYFCASSPLSREVGYGYTFGSGTRLTVV.

The V and J genes are TRBV28 and TRBJ1-5; D is uncertain. Germline CDR1 is MDHEN and CDR2 is SYDVKM. The CDR3 loop spans 12 amino acids. Deletions cut 7 bases from V and 6 bases from J, with 10 bases between. The CDR3 region has the DNA TGTGCCAGCACCCCCAATAGTCAGCCCCAGCATTTT. Protein product: CASTPNSQPQHF.

The chain uses TRBV6-6 and TRBJ2-1; TRBD2 matches 12 bases. Germline assignment: CDR1 MNHNY and CDR2 SVGAGI (reference sequence). This CDR3 is 16 amino acids long. V was pared by 0 bases and J by 5 bases, with 2 bases of the junction left unmatched. In nucleotides, the CDR3 is TGTGCCAGCAGTTACTCGGGACTAGCGGGCGACAATGAGCAGTTCTTC. This translates into CASSYSGLAGDNEQFF.

The chain combines TRBV11-2 with TRBJ2-7; a possible D gene is TRBD2 (6 bases). Germline lookup yields CDR1 SGHAT and CDR2 FQNNGV. Trimming left V 1 base short and J 2 bases short, with 12 bases between. The CDR3 runs to 15 residues. The CDR3: CASSLVARGAYEQYF. DNA for the CDR3: TGTGCCAGCAGCTTAGTGGCGCGGGGTGCCTACGAGCAGTACTTC.

The rearrangement uses TRBV11-3 and TRBJ1-6; 10 bases match TRBD1. V lost 5 bases to trimming and J lost 4 bases; unmatched junction nucleotides: 8. The CDR3 runs to 17 residues. The germline gives CDR1 SGHNT, CDR2 YENEEA. This CDR3 is CASSPRDRGLYNSPLHF. In DNA form, the CDR3 reads TGTGCCAGCAGCCCCCGGGACAGGGGTTTGTATAATTCACCCCTCCACTTT.